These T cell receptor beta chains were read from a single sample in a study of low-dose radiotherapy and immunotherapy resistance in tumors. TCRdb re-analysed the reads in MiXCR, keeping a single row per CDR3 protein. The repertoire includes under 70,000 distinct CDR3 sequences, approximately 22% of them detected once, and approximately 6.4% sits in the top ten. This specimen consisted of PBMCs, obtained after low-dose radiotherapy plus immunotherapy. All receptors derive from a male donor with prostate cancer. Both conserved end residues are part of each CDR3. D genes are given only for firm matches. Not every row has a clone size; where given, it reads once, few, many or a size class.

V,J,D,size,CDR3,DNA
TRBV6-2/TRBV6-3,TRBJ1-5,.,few,CASSYSVRNQPQHF,TGTGCCAGCAGTTATTCGGTCAGGAATCAGCCCCAGCATTTT
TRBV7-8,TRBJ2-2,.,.,CAGGDGYTGELFF,TGTGCCGGGGGAGACGGTTACACCGGGGAGCTGTTTTTT
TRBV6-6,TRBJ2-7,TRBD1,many,CASSITGGKEEQYF,TGTGCCAGCAGCATAACAGGGGGCAAGGAGGAGCAGTACTTC
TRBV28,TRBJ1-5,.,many,CASTAQNSNQPQHF,TGTGCCAGCACCGCTCAAAATAGCAATCAGCCCCAGCATTTT
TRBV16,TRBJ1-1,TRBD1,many,CASSLDRVGLNTEAFF,TGTGCCAGCAGCCTAGACAGGGTGGGCCTGAACACTGAAGCTTTCTTT
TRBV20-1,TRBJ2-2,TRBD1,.,CSASPPRGRGYTGELFF,TGCAGTGCCAGCCCCCCCAGGGGGCGAGGGTACACCGGGGAGCTGTTTTTT
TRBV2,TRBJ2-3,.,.,CASSGSSGGQGLDTQYF,TGTGCCAGCAGTGGAAGTAGCGGGGGACAGGGGTTGGATACGCAGTATTTT
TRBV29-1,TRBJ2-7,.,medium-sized,CSVAPKGYEQYF,TGCAGCGTTGCCCCTAAGGGCTACGAGCAGTACTTC
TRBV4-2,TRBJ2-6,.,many,CASSQDGSSSGANVLTF,TGTGCCAGCAGCCAAGATGGGTCGAGCTCTGGGGCCAACGTCCTGACTTTC
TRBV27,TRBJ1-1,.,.,CASPHLKLANTEAFF,TGTGCCTCGCCCCACCTGAAGTTGGCGAACACTGAAGCTTTCTTT
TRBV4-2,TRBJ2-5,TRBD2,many,CASSQREGQETQYF,TGTGCCAGCAGCCAGCGGGAGGGGCAAGAGACGCAGTACTTC
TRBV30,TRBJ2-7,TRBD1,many,CAWDPTGGYEQYF,TGTGCCTGGGACCCGACAGGGGGGTACGAGCAGTACTTC
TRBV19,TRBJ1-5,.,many,CASSITSGIGGQPQHF,TGTGCCAGTAGTATTACTTCAGGGATCGGCGGTCAGCCCCAGCATTTT
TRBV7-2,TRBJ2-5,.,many,CASSLAQTSWQYF,TGTGCCAGCAGCTTAGCCCAAACCAGTTGGCAGTACTTC
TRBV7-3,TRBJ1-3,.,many,CASSLNSGSGNTIYF,TGTGCCAGCAGCTTAAATTCTGGGTCTGGAAACACCATATATTTT
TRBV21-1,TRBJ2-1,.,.,CAPQRKGQGGSYEQFF,TGTGCCCCACAGAGGAAGGGGCAGGGAGGGTCCTATGAGCAGTTCTTC
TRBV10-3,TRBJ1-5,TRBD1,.,CAISESHTGTGVQPQHF,TGTGCCATCAGTGAATCTCACACGGGGACAGGGGTTCAGCCCCAGCATTTT
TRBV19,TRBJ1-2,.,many,CASSMVDLSIYGYTF,TGTGCCAGTAGTATGGTGGATTTGAGTATCTATGGCTACACCTTC
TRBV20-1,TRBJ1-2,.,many,CSAREFGGRGYTF,TGCAGTGCTAGAGAATTTGGGGGAAGGGGCTACACCTTC
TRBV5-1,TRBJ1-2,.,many,CASSLAQSTGDYGYTF,TGCGCCAGCAGCTTGGCCCAATCGACTGGGGACTATGGCTACACCTTC
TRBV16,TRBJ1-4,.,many,CASSQSTGTNEKLFF,TGTGCCAGCAGCCAATCTACGGGTACTAATGAAAAACTGTTTTTT
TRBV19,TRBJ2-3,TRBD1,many,CATRDRGRTDTQYF,TGTGCCACCCGGGACAGGGGGCGCACAGATACGCAGTATTTT
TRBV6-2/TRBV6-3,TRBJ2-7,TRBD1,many,CASRPTDRVEYF,TGTGCCAGCAGACCCACGGACAGGGTAGAGTACTTC
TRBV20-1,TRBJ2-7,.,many,CSARERGASGVTTYEQYF,TGCAGTGCTAGAGAAAGGGGAGCCTCGGGAGTCACTACCTACGAGCAGTACTTC
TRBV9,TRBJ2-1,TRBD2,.,CASSVTGTSGGANEQFF,TGTGCCAGCAGCGTGACCGGGACTAGCGGGGGGGCCAATGAGCAGTTCTTC
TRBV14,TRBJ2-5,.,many,CASSQTGAGPETQYF,TGTGCCAGCAGCCAGACGGGGGCAGGGCCGGAGACCCAGTACTTC
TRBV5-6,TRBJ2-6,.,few,CASSLRRGINVLTF,TGTGCCAGCAGCTTGAGGCGGGGAATTAACGTCCTGACTTTC
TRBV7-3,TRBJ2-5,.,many,CASSSRRQGGLETQYF,TGTGCCAGCAGCTCCCGACGTCAGGGGGGATTGGAGACCCAGTACTTC
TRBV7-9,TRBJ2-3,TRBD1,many,CASIGTGASTDTQYF,TGTGCCAGCATCGGGACAGGGGCCAGCACAGATACGCAGTATTTT
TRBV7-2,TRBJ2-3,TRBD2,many,CASSSRGAGVADTQYF,TGTGCCAGCAGCTCCCGAGGAGCGGGGGTGGCAGATACGCAGTATTTT
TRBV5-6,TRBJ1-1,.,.,CASSLWGGPSNTEAFF,TGTGCCAGCAGCTTGTGGGGGGGGCCATCGAACACTGAAGCTTTCTTT
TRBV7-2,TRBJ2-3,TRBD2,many,CASSPTAGGNTQYF,TGTGCCAGCAGCCCTACAGCGGGGGGGAATACGCAGTATTTT
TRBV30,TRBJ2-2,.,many,CAWSMKGGTGELFF,TGTGCCTGGAGTATGAAGGGCGGCACCGGGGAGCTGTTTTTT
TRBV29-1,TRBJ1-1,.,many,CSVPPETSNTEAFF,TGCAGCGTCCCACCGGAGACCTCGAACACTGAAGCTTTCTTT
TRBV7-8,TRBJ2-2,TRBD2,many,CASSSATSGGPNTGELFF,TGTGCCAGCAGCTCTGCGACTAGCGGGGGGCCGAACACCGGGGAGCTGTTTTTT
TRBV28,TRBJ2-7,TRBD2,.,CASSPAGVSYEQYF,TGTGCCAGCAGCCCGGCGGGAGTGTCCTACGAGCAGTACTTC
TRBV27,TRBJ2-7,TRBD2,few,CASNRRGRGEQYF,TGTGCCAGTAACCGGCGCGGGAGGGGTGAGCAGTACTTC
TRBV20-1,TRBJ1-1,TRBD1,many,CSARQGLTEAFF,TGCAGTGCGAGACAGGGGCTCACTGAAGCTTTCTTT
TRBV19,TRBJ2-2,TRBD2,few,CASSIESGRAYTGELFF,TGTGCCAGTAGTATAGAAAGCGGGAGGGCCTACACCGGGGAGCTGTTTTTT
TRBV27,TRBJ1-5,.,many,CASRPYREGQPQHF,TGTGCCAGCAGACCGTACAGGGAAGGACAGCCCCAGCATTTT
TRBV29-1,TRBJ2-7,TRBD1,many,CSVGGQGTSYEQYF,TGCAGCGTTGGGGGACAGGGGACCTCCTACGAGCAGTACTTC
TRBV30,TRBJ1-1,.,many,CAWSRTGGEAFF,TGTGCCTGGAGTCGAACAGGCGGCGAAGCTTTCTTT
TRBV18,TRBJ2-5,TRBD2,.,CASSSGLAGGPYLETQYF,TGTGCCAGCTCATCGGGACTAGCGGGAGGGCCATACTTGGAGACCCAGTACTTC
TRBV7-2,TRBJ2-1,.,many,CASSPGAGRTYNEQFF,TGTGCCAGCAGCCCAGGGGCAGGGAGGACCTACAATGAGCAGTTCTTC
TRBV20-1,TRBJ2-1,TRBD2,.,CSAGTSGSGVSQFF,TGCAGTGCCGGGACTAGCGGGAGTGGGGTGTCTCAGTTCTTC
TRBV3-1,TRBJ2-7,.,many,CASSQIRPPSSYEQYF,TGTGCCAGCAGCCAGATTAGACCACCCAGCTCCTACGAGCAGTACTTC
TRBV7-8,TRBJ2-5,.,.,CASSPRARGGTQYF,TGTGCCAGCAGCCCACGGGCGCGTGGGGGGACCCAGTACTTC
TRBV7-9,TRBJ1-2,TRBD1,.,CASSPTRNRGTYGYTF,TGTGCCAGCAGCCCAACAAGAAACAGGGGGACCTATGGCTACACCTTC
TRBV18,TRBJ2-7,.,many,CASSVGMGTYEQYF,TGTGCCAGCTCCGTAGGTATGGGGACCTACGAGCAGTACTTC
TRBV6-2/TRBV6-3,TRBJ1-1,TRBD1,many,CASSYRGRAEAFF,TGTGCCAGCAGTTACAGGGGGCGGGCTGAAGCTTTCTTT